These 9 T cell receptor beta chains share one sample of origin, sequenced in a study of beta chain features in type 1 diabetes. What was sequenced were expressed TCRB transcripts, since all of the isolated RNA had been reverse transcribed. Repertoires were generated with immunoSEQ multiplex PCR, while TCRdb's copy carries only in-frame clones and drops some. This table holds under 850,000 clones, roughly 12% found once. Findings and limits, study-wide: Type 1 diabetes patients showed a moderate but significant shortening of TCRB CDR3s in all four CD4+ subsets.

No antigen has been assigned to these receptors. The sample comprised naive CD4+ T cells from blood. These receptors were obtained from a man aged 18 to 29 with type 1 diabetes.

This chain links TRBV2 with TRBJ1-1; D unresolved. The CDR3 spans 11 residues. In germline, CDR1 is SNHLY, CDR2 FYNNEI. V lost 8 bases to trimming and J lost 1 base, with 5 bases between them. The CDR3 DNA reads TGTGCCAGCTGGGGGAACACTGAAGCTTTCTTT. This sequence encodes CASWGNTEAFF.

This chain links TRBV7-9 with TRBJ1-1; D unclear. Germline V lookup: CDR1 SEHNR, CDR2 FQNEAQ (reference sequence). Trimming cost V 11 bases and J 1 base, with 14 bases left between them. CDR3 length: 13 residues. The CDR3 DNA reads as TGTGCCGGCAAGATAGGAGCGAACACTGAAGCTTTCTTT. This translates into CAGKIGANTEAFF.

This clone occurred a few times. V and J are TRBV10-3 and TRBJ2-1, with D perhaps assigned TRBD1 or TRBD2 (6 bases each). Between the trimmed V and J ends, which lost 0 bases and 9 bases, there was a span of 15 bases. Per germline, CDR1 ENHRY and CDR2 SYGVKD. The CDR3 is 15 amino acids. CDR3 nucleotides: TGTGCCATCAGTGAGTCGGGGGCAGGGCGGGGTGAGCAGTTCTTC. Its protein is CAISESGAGRGEQFF.

This rearrangement joins TRBV4-1 to TRBJ2-3; 7 nucleotides agree with TRBD1. V trimming: 0 bases; J trimming: 3 bases; junction bases outside the gene matches: 6. This CDR3 has 16 residues. Germline V gives CDR1 MGHRA, CDR2 YSYEKL. For the CDR3, the DNA is TGCGCCAGCAGCCAAGACCAGGGGGTAGCTACAGATACGCAGTATTTT. It specifies CASSQDQGVATDTQYF.

J is TRBJ1-1 and V is TRBV4-1; D not resolved. This CDR3 has 14 amino acids. Germline V gives CDR1 MGHRA, CDR2 YSYEKL. With 2 bases removed from V and 1 base from J, the gap between germline ends came to 8 bases. CDR3: CASSQLSGNTEAFF. The CDR3 DNA reads TGCGCCAGCAGCCAACTGTCCGGGAACACTGAAGCTTTCTTT.

This chain connects TRBV5-4 to TRBJ1-2; 12 positions match TRBD1. V shed 4 bases and J 6 bases; nucleotides not matched to a gene: 7. The CDR3 extends over 15 amino acids. Germline V gene lookup returns CDR1 SGHNT and CDR2 YYREEE (reference sequence). DNA of the CDR3: TGTGCCAGCAGCGGGCCGGGACAGGGGGCTAATGGCTACACCTTC. Protein: CASSGPGQGANGYTF. The whole variable domain, remainder taken from reference TRBV5-4 and TRBJ1-2, is ETGVTQSPTHLIKTRGQQVTLRCSSQSGHNTVSWYQQALGQGPQFIFQYYREEENGRGNFPPRFSGLQFPNYSSELNVNALELDDSALYLCASSGPGQGANGYTFGSGTRLTVV.

This clone was seen a handful of times. The rearrangement uses TRBV5-1 and TRBJ1-6; a possible D gene is TRBD1 (6 bases). Germline V lookup: CDR1 SGHRS, CDR2 YFSETQ. Trimming took 5 bases from V and 0 from J, leaving 12 bases between them. The length of the CDR3 is 16 residues. CDR3 residues: CASRRTESSYNSPLHF. CDR3 in DNA: TGCGCCAGCAGAAGGACAGAAAGCTCCTATAATTCACCCCTCCACTTT.

The rearrangement links TRBV28 to TRBJ1-1, with D possibly TRBD1 on 5 matching bases. CDR3 length: 15 amino acids. Germline V gives CDR1 MDHEN, CDR2 SYDVKM. V was clipped by 5 bases and J by 3 bases, with 16 bases between them. CDR3 loop: CASSPLGAGYTEAFF. The CDR3 DNA sequence: TGTGCCAGCAGTCCCCTCGGGGCTGGGTACACTGAAGCTTTCTTT.

V gene TRBV19 combines with J gene TRBJ1-2; unclear D gene. The CDR3 sequence is 11 residues long. Germline-derived CDR1 and CDR2 are LNHDA and SQIVND (reference sequence). Trimming removed 9 bases at V and 8 bases at J, with 13 bases between. The CDR3 region has the DNA TGTGCCAGCCGTTCGGGTTCCGGCTACACCTTC. This encodes CASRSGSGYTF.